These 24 T cell receptor beta chains were sequenced from one sample in a study of cytomegalovirus exposure and HLA in healthy donors. With 60 Vbeta and 13 Jbeta primers, the PCR was carried out. The data were produced by immunoSEQ multiplex PCR, yet TCRdb's version contains in-frame clones alone and is incomplete. The table includes 150,000 to 200,000 clones, about two thirds detected once. The sample consisted of PBMCs. Source of these receptors: a human donor in good health.

The gene calls are TRBV19 and TRBJ1-1; 10 bases fit TRBD1. The V segment lost 6 bases and the J segment 3 bases; nucleotides outside the gene matches: 4. The germline V gene has CDR1 LNHDA and CDR2 SQIVND (reference sequence). This CDR3 is built from 14 residues. The CDR3 bases are TGTGCCAGTAGCACCGGGACAGGGGACACTGAAGCTTTCTTT. It is translated as CASSTGTGDTEAFF.

The V gene is TRBV25-1, the J gene TRBJ1-2, with D tentatively TRBD1 (5 bases). Trimming cost V 7 bases and J 7 bases, with 13 bases left between them. CDR1 MGHDK and CDR2 SYGVNS come from the germline V gene. This CDR3 is built from 12 residues. CDR3 loop: CASTPGGSGYTF. CDR3 bases: TGTGCCAGCACCCCGGGGGGATCTGGCTACACCTTC.

The chain links TRBV12-5 to TRBJ2-7; a possible D gene is TRBD1 (7 bases). CDR3 length: 14 amino acids. Germline values: CDR1 LGHNT, CDR2 FRNRAP. V was shortened by 4 bases and J by 3 bases, with 13 bases between the two germline ends. The CDR3 region is CASGWGDRLYEQYF. DNA for the CDR3: TGTGCTAGTGGTTGGGGGGACAGACTCTACGAGCAGTACTTC. Using reference TRBV12-5 and TRBJ2-7 for the parts outside the CDR3, the full variable domain is DARVTQTPRHKVTEMGQEVTMRCQPILGHNTVFWYRQTMMQGLELLAYFRNRAPLDDSGMPKDRFSAEMPDATLATLKIQPSEPRDSAVYFCASGWGDRLYEQYFGPGTRLTVT.

The V and J genes are TRBV27 and TRBJ2-7; the match to TRBD2 covers 13 bases. V dropped 6 bases and J dropped 3; count of bases not matched to a gene: 2. Germline V lookup: CDR1 MNHEY, CDR2 SMNVEV (reference sequence). This CDR3 is built from 14 residues. As DNA, the CDR3 is TGTGCCAGCAGACTAGCGGGGGGGAACTACGAGCAGTACTTC. Encoded protein: CASRLAGGNYEQYF.

This clone was observed a handful of times. The chain is built from TRBV19 and TRBJ2-1, with D maybe TRBD2 (6 bases). Trimming removed 7 bases at V and 8 bases at J, with 18 bases between. CDR1 is LNHDA and CDR2 is SQIVND in the germline V gene (reference sequence). This CDR3 has 14 residues. This CDR3 is CASTWDSIPYEQFF. As DNA, the CDR3 is TGTGCCAGTACCTGGGACTCGATACCATATGAGCAGTTCTTC. Using reference TRBV19 and TRBJ2-1 for the parts outside the CDR3, the full variable domain is DGGITQSPKYLFRKEGQNVTLSCEQNLNHDAMYWYRQDPGQGLRLIYYSQIVNDFQKGDIAEGYSVSREKKESFPLTVTSAQKNPTAFYLCASTWDSIPYEQFFGPGTRLTVL.

The V and J genes are TRBV6-7 and TRBJ2-6; tentative D call: TRBD1 (5 bases). TRBV6-7 is placed among ORFs of uncertain function. The CDR3 is 19 amino acids. Trimming cost V 5 bases and J 0 bases, with 20 bases left between them. The CDR3 coding sequence is TGTGCCAGCAGTCGCTACGACAGACCTTCTTTCTCTGGGGCCAACGTCCTGACTTTC. Its protein product is CASSRYDRPSFSGANVLTF.

The V gene is TRBV5-1, the J gene TRBJ2-1, with 8 bases identical to TRBD1. Per the germline V gene, CDR1 is SGHRS and CDR2 is YFSETQ. The CDR3 extends over 15 amino acids. J lost 9 bases, V lost 0 bases, and 8 bases had no gene match. The DNA of the CDR3 is TGCGCCAGCAGCTTGGGGACAGGGACGAGGATTGAGCAGTTCTTC. Translation: CASSLGTGTRIEQFF. The variable domain in full, with the rest retrieved from reference TRBV5-1 and TRBJ2-1, is KAGVTQTPRYLIKTRGQQVTLSCSPISGHRSVSWYQQTPGQGLQFLFEYFSETQRNKGNFPGRFSGRQFSNSRSEMNVSTLELGDSALYLCASSLGTGTRIEQFFGPGTRLTVL.

V is TRBV2 and J is TRBJ2-1, with 8 positions matching TRBD2. Losses at the gene ends were 2 bases for V and 6 bases for J; bases not matched to a gene: 3. CDR1 and CDR2 from the germline V gene are SNHLY and FYNNEI. The CDR3 totals 14 residues. The CDR3 sequence is CASSEIAGSNEQFF. CDR3 DNA: TGTGCCAGCAGTGAAATAGCGGGGTCCAATGAGCAGTTCTTC.

This clone has a handful of counts. Other DNA sequences of this sample code for an identical CDR3. The chain joins TRBV7-3 to TRBJ1-1, with TRBD1 matching over 7 bases. Germline assignment: CDR1 SGHTA and CDR2 FQGTGA. After removal of 5 bases from V and 1 base from J, the junction contained 1 base not matched to a gene. This CDR3 is 13 amino acids long. CDR3 sequence reads: CASSRTGNTEAFF. In DNA, the CDR3 is TGTGCCAGCAGCAGGACAGGGAACACTGAAGCTTTCTTT.

The V gene is TRBV5-6, the J gene TRBJ1-2, with 8 bases aligning to TRBD1. Germline V gives CDR1 SGHDT, CDR2 YYEEEE. The CDR3 loop spans 15 amino acids. The trim removed 3 bases at V and 4 bases at J, leaving 8 bases unmatched. CDR3 amino acids: CASSSGLTGVYGYTF. The CDR3 coding sequence is TGTGCCAGCAGCTCCGGACTGACAGGGGTCTATGGCTACACCTTC. Full variable domain (missing parts from reference TRBV5-6 and TRBJ1-2): DAGVTQSPTHLIKTRGQQVTLRCSPKSGHDTVSWYQQALGQGPQFIFQYYEEEERQRGNFPDRFSGHQFPNYSSELNVNALLLGDSALYLCASSSGLTGVYGYTFGSGTRLTVV.

The CDR3: CASSWGLSYEQYF. CDR3 DNA: TGTGCCAGTAGTTGGGGACTATCCTACGAGCAGTACTTC. The rearrangement uses TRBV19 and TRBJ2-7, with TRBD2 identical over 7 bases. CDR1 is LNHDA, CDR2 SQIVND, per germline (reference sequence). The J segment lost 1 base and the V segment lost 5 bases, leaving 2 bases of the junction unmatched. The CDR3 has 13 amino acids.

The chain couples TRBV4-1 to TRBJ2-3, with 7 nucleotides matching TRBD2. V lost 1 base, J lost 3 bases, and 4 bases stayed unmatched. The CDR3 loop spans 15 amino acids. Germline loops: CDR1 MGHRA, CDR2 YSYEKL. CDR3 loop: CASSQVGLGTDTQYF. DNA for the CDR3: TGCGCCAGCAGCCAAGTCGGACTAGGAACAGATACGCAGTATTTT.

The count of this clone is one. The chain uses TRBV19 and TRBJ1-5; D gene unclear. CDR3 size: 13 residues. Germline V gives CDR1 LNHDA, CDR2 SQIVND (reference sequence). The V end was cut by 3 bases, the J end by 4 bases, with 7 bases between. CDR3 sequence (DNA): TGTGCCAGTAGTATCCAGACTAATCAGCCCCAGCATTTT. Encoded protein: CASSIQTNQPQHF. The variable domain in full, with the rest retrieved from reference TRBV19 and TRBJ1-5, is DGGITQSPKYLFRKEGQNVTLSCEQNLNHDAMYWYRQDPGQGLRLIYYSQIVNDFQKGDIAEGYSVSREKKESFPLTVTSAQKNPTAFYLCASSIQTNQPQHFGDGTRLSIL.

In its sample, this clone was seen a few times. The V call is TRBV18, the J call TRBJ1-1, with D unclear. There are 13 residues in the CDR3. CDR1 is KGHSH and CDR2 is LQKENI in the germline V gene. The V gene lost 3 bases and the J gene lost 2 bases, with 7 bases spanning the gap. Here the CDR3 reads CASSPLSNTEAFF. In nucleotides, the CDR3 is TGTGCCAGCTCACCTTTGAGTAACACTGAAGCTTTCTTT.

The chain employs TRBV29-1 and TRBJ2-2; the D gene is possibly TRBD2 (5 bases). Germline V gene lookup returns CDR1 SQVTM and CDR2 ANQGSEA. Between the trimmed V and J ends, which lost 0 bases and 7 bases, there was a span of 15 bases. The CDR3 runs 15 residues. The CDR3 DNA reads as TGCAGCGTTGAAGACCCCGGGATGAAGAGCGGGGAGCTGTTTTTT. Its protein is CSVEDPGMKSGELFF.

This chain uses TRBV7-8 with TRBJ2-1, with D possibly TRBD1 on 7 matching bases. This CDR3 region has 16 residues. V was pared by 5 bases and J by 4 bases, with 18 bases between. Germline CDR1 reads SGHVS; CDR2 reads FQNEAQ. The CDR3 is CASSALQGRTYNEQFF. CDR3 nucleotides: TGTGCCAGCAGCGCGCTACAGGGGAGGACTTACAATGAGCAGTTCTTC.

The rearrangement links TRBV27 to TRBJ1-2; weak D call: TRBD1 (6 bases). This CDR3 contains 16 residues. Deletions cut 2 bases from V and 0 bases from J, with 13 bases between. Looked up from germline, CDR1 is MNHEY and CDR2 is SMNVEV (reference sequence). CDR3 nucleotide sequence: TGTGCCAGCAGTTTACCGTTACGGACAGCTAACTATGGCTACACCTTC. Translation gives CASSLPLRTANYGYTF.

The V and J genes are TRBV29-1 and TRBJ1-3, with 7 bases that match TRBD1. The CDR3 covers 14 residues. Germline loops: CDR1 SQVTM, CDR2 ANQGSEA. The junction had 2 bases not matched to a gene; V was cut back by 3 bases and J by 0 bases. This CDR3 is CSVEEGASGNTIYF. The CDR3 nucleotides read TGCAGCGTTGAGGAGGGGGCCTCTGGAAACACCATATATTTT.

The chain uses TRBV6-5 and TRBJ2-1, with TRBD2 as a possible D gene (7 bases). Per germline, CDR1 MNHEY and CDR2 SVGAGI. This CDR3 has 15 residues. V was pared by 5 bases and J by 8 bases, with 19 bases between. CDR3 residues: CASSVWGGAVDEQFF. As DNA, the CDR3 is TGTGCCAGCAGTGTATGGGGGGGGGCCGTGGATGAGCAGTTCTTC.

The chain couples TRBV19 to TRBJ2-7, with D possibly being TRBD1 (5 bases). The germline V and J ends were trimmed by 4 bases and 6 bases, with 7 bases remaining between them. In germline, CDR1 is LNHDA, CDR2 SQIVND (reference sequence). The CDR3 length is 11 residues. The CDR3 sequence is CASSTGLEQYF. The DNA for the CDR3 is TGTGCCAGTAGTACAGGGCTCGAGCAGTACTTC.

The genes are TRBV9 and TRBJ2-5, with a tentative D call TRBD1 (5 bases). This CDR3 is built from 14 residues. CDR1 and CDR2 from the germline V gene are SGDLS and YYNGEE. Trimming cost V 3 bases and J 7 bases, with 16 bases left between them. This CDR3 is CASSEGSDGATQYF. The CDR3 DNA sequence: TGTGCCAGCAGCGAGGGGTCAGATGGAGCGACCCAGTACTTC.

In its sample, this clone was seen once. The rearrangement joins TRBV7-3 to TRBJ2-1; possibly TRBD2 for D (5 bases). V was pared by 1 base and J by 2 bases, with 9 bases between. The germline V gene encodes CDR1 SGHTA and CDR2 FQGTGA. The CDR3 loop spans 15 amino acids. CDR3: CASSLNHGTYNEQFF. The CDR3, as DNA: TGTGCCAGCAGCTTAAATCACGGGACCTACAATGAGCAGTTCTTC. The entire variable domain, with the rest obtained from reference TRBV7-3 and TRBJ2-1, is as follows: GAGVSQTPSNKVTEKGKYVELRCDPISGHTALYWYRQSLGQGPEFLIYFQGTGAADDSGLPNDRFFAVRPEGSVSTLKIQRTERGDSAVYLCASSLNHGTYNEQFFGPGTRLTVL.

V is TRBV4-1 and J is TRBJ1-5; 8 bases line up with TRBD1. Losses at the gene ends were 0 bases for V and 3 bases for J; bases not matched to a gene: 4. The germline V gene encodes CDR1 MGHRA and CDR2 YSYEKL. This CDR3 has 16 amino acids. CDR3 residues: CASSQDQGADNQPQHF. In nucleotides, the CDR3 is TGCGCCAGCAGCCAAGATCAGGGGGCGGACAATCAGCCCCAGCATTTT.

The rearrangement uses TRBV21-1 and TRBJ1-1; the D segment call TRBD1 is taken from the table without a DNA check. TRBV21-1 is classified as a pseudogene. The CDR3 spans 16 residues. The CDR3: CASSPRGIERNTEAFF. The CDR3 DNA reads as TGTGCCAGCAGCCCCAGGGGTATAGAACGGAACACTGAAGCTTTCTTT.